This T cell receptor (beta chain) was sequenced for a study of cytomegalovirus exposure and HLA in healthy donors. Turning to the study itself: It was reported in a later analysis that the roughly 120 validation repertoires used the same platform as the roughly 670 first-cohort repertoires.

Donors were drawn from the approximately 120-subject validation cohort, separate from the roughly 700-subject first cohort. J lost 0 bases, V lost 4 bases, and 3 bases had no gene match. This CDR3 comprises 14 residues. CDR1 SGHNT and CDR2 YYREEE come from the germline V gene (reference sequence). Produced via immunoSEQ multiplex PCR; TCRdb's table is partial and in-frame only. The data contain 250,000 to 400,000 clones, 88% of them singletons. The specimen sequenced was PBMCs. This chain uses TRBV5-4 with TRBJ2-7; 8 nucleotides line up with TRBD1. The source is a man younger than 45 in good health and CMV-seronegative. CDR3 sequence (DNA): TGTGCCAGCAGCCAAACAGGGGGCTCCTACGAGCAGTACTTC. Its protein is CASSQTGGSYEQYF.